The 10 T cell receptor beta chains reported below all come from one sample, sequenced in a study of beta chain features in type 1 diabetes (dated by TCRdb to 2016 to 2018). Broad study findings and their caveats: A moderate but significant shortening of TCRB CDR3 length was observed in type 1 diabetes patients in all four CD4+ subsets.

The library was built by means of the immunoSEQ multiplex PCR assay. The High Capacity cDNA Reverse Transcription Kit was used to reverse transcribe all of the isolated RNA, meaning that expressed TCRB transcripts were what got sequenced. This is the immuneACCESS table as TCRdb keeps it, with only in-frame sequences that have V and J called. A part of the clones is gone; compared with another copy, unresolved V genes explain less than half, and the rest is unexplained. The sample yields around 690,000 clones; 12% were counted once. Of the sample, roughly 0.11% is held by the ten largest clones. No cognate antigen is known for these TCRs. The sample was naive CD4+ T cells from blood. According to the study, the label for this sample's cell subset or site signals: true naive CD4+ T cells. Receptors originate from a man aged 25 to 40 with type 1 diabetes.

This clone turned up a few times. The V gene is TRBV30, the J gene TRBJ1-5; D remains unclear. Germline-derived CDR1 and CDR2 are GTSNPN and SVGIG (reference sequence). The length of the CDR3 is 12 residues. V lost 3 bases to trimming and J lost 7 bases, with 10 bases between them. Here the CDR3 reads CAWSLFGQPQHF. CDR3 DNA sequence: TGTGCCTGGAGCCTTTTCGGGCAGCCCCAGCATTTT.

This chain links TRBV7-2 with TRBJ2-7; 8 nucleotides match TRBD1. V shed 5 bases, J shed 5 bases, and the junction held 5 bases outside the gene matches. Germline V gene lookup returns CDR1 SGHTA and CDR2 FQGNSA. This CDR3 is 13 amino acids long. The CDR3 is CASSRTGPDEQYF. For the CDR3, the DNA is TGTGCCAGCAGCCGGACAGGGCCCGACGAGCAGTACTTC. Variable domain in full (rest from reference TRBV7-2 and TRBJ2-7): GAGVSQSPSNKVTEKGKDVELRCDPISGHTALYWYRQSLGQGLEFLIYFQGNSAPDKSGLPSDRFSAERTGGSVSTLTIQRTQQEDSAVYLCASSRTGPDEQYFGPGTRLTVT.

The genes are TRBV30 and TRBJ1-2; 7 positions agree with TRBD1. Trimming cost V 3 bases and J 5 bases; bases outside gene matches: 9. This CDR3 has 14 residues. Looked up from germline, CDR1 is GTSNPN and CDR2 is SVGIG (reference sequence). CDR3 sequence reads: CAWSDTGVGYGYTF. CDR3 in DNA: TGTGCCTGGAGCGACACAGGGGTGGGGTATGGCTACACCTTC.

CDR3 nucleotide sequence: TGTGCCAGCAGCCCTCATCCCGGGACAGGGGAGAACACCGGGGAGCTGTTTTTT. It encodes CASSPHPGTGENTGELFF. This chain links TRBV9 with TRBJ2-2; TRBD1 agrees at 10 bases. V lost 4 bases and J lost 1; bases outside the gene matches: 10. The CDR3 has 18 amino acids. Germline V gene data show CDR1 as SGDLS and CDR2 as YYNGEE.

This chain links TRBV11-3 with TRBJ2-7; 7 bases are shared with TRBD1. V shed 4 bases, J shed 2 bases, and the junction held 5 bases outside the gene matches. There are 14 residues in the CDR3. CDR1 and CDR2 (germline): SGHNT, YENEEA. The CDR3 protein is CASSWDSEPYEQYF. DNA for the CDR3: TGTGCCAGCAGCTGGGACAGCGAGCCCTACGAGCAGTACTTC. Full variable domain (outside the CDR3, taken from reference TRBV11-3 and TRBJ2-7): EAGVVQSPRYKIIEKKQPVAFWCNPISGHNTLYWYLQNLGQGPELLIRYENEEAVDDSQLPKDRFSAERLKGVDSTLKIQPAELGDSAVYLCASSWDSEPYEQYFGPGTRLTVT.

V gene TRBV5-4 combines with J gene TRBJ2-5; TRBD1 matches at 12 bases. After removal of 3 bases from V and 5 bases from J, the junction contained 17 bases not matched to a gene. This CDR3 region has 19 residues. The germline CDR1 and CDR2 sequences are SGHNT and YYREEE (reference sequence). The CDR3 is CASSYKFTTGQGAGETQYF. The DNA for the CDR3 is TGTGCCAGCAGCTACAAATTTACGACGGGACAGGGGGCTGGGGAGACCCAGTACTTC.

This clone was counted a few times. The chain recombines TRBV4-2 with TRBJ2-1; D might be TRBD1 (5 bases). CDR3 size: 19 residues. V was clipped by 0 bases and J by 3 bases, with 21 bases between them. The V gene's germline CDR1 is LGHNA and CDR2 YNFKEQ. The CDR3 protein is CASSQDTGRVSLNYNEQFF. The DNA of the CDR3 is TGTGCCAGCAGCCAAGATACAGGAAGGGTTTCCCTTAACTACAATGAGCAGTTCTTC.

This clone turned up a few times. This chain connects TRBV30 to TRBJ2-1; D remains ambiguous. There are 13 residues in the CDR3. Trimming left V 2 bases short and J 5 bases short, with 10 bases between. The germline gives CDR1 GTSNPN, CDR2 SVGIG (reference sequence). The chain's CDR3 is CAWSSRLDNEQFF. CDR3 DNA: TGTGCCTGGAGTTCTCGACTTGACAATGAGCAGTTCTTC.

The V and J genes are TRBV4-1 and TRBJ2-5; D may be TRBD1 (6 bases). Trimming stripped 1 base from V and 4 bases from J, with 13 bases between. The V gene's germline CDR1 is MGHRA and CDR2 YSYEKL. This CDR3 region has 15 residues. CDR3 DNA: TGCGCCAGCAGCCAAGGCGCACAGGGTCGAGAGACCCAGTACTTC. Amino acid sequence: CASSQGAQGRETQYF.

This clone came up a few times. This rearrangement joins TRBV29-1 to TRBJ2-7, with D perhaps TRBD1 (6 bases). The CDR3 totals 14 residues. V shed 1 base and J shed 2 bases, with 12 bases lying between them. Germline V gives CDR1 SQVTM, CDR2 ANQGSEA. This chain's CDR3 is CSVEVGRGTYEQYF. CDR3 bases: TGCAGCGTTGAAGTCGGCAGGGGAACCTACGAGCAGTACTTC.